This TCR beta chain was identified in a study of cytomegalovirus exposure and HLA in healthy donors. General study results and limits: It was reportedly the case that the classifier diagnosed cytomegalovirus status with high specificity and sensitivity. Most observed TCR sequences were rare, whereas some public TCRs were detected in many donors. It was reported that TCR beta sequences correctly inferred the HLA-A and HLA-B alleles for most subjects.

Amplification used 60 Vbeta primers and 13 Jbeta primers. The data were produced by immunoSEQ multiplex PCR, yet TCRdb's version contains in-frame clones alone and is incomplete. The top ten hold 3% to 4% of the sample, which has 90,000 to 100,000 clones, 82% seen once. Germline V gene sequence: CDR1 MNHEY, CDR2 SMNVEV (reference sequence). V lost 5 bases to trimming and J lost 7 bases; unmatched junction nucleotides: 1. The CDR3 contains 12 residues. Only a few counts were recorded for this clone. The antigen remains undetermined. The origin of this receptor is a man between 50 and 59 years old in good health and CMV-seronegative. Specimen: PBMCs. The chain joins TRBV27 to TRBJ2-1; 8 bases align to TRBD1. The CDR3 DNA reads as TGTGCCAGCAGTGACAGGGGAAATGAGCAGTTCTTC. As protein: CASSDRGNEQFF.